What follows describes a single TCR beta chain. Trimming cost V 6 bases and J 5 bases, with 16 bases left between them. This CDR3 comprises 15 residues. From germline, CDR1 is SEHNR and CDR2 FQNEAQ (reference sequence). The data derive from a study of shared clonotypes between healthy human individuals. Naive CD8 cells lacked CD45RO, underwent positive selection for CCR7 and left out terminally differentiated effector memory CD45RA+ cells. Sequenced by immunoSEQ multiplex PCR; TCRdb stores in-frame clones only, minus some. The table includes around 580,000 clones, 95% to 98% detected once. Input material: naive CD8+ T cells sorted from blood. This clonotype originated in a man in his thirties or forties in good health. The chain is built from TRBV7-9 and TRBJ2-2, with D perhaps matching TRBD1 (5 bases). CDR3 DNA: TGTGCCAGCAGACCCTCCGACCAGGGAACCGGGGAGCTGTTTTTT. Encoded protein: CASRPSDQGTGELFF.